This section outlines one T cell receptor (beta chain) sequence together with its context. This sample stems from a study of T cells after yellow fever vaccination. Findings and limits, study-wide: Weaker, the secondary response peaked sooner, at day 5 versus 15.

TCRdb processed the 5' RACE reads anew with MiXCR; each CDR3 protein has one entry. The sample has about 96,000 distinct CDR3 sequences, 7.5% to 10% seen once; the top ten hold approximately 17%. The germline V gene encodes CDR1 SGHRS and CDR2 YFSETQ. Trimming cost V 1 base and J 0 bases, with 7 bases left between them. CDR3 length: 14 amino acids. The source of this sequence is a man aged 18 to 30 who received the YFV17D yellow fever vaccine. V gene TRBV5-1 combines with J gene TRBJ1-2; no clear D. The source material was CD8+ T cells not binding an NS4B(214-222) dextramer, sorted from PBMCs, sampled more than 14 days after the first yellow fever vaccination. The CDR3 nucleotides are TGCGCCAGCAGCTTGCCTGGGGCTAACTATGGCTACACCTTC. It yields the protein CASSLPGANYGYTF.